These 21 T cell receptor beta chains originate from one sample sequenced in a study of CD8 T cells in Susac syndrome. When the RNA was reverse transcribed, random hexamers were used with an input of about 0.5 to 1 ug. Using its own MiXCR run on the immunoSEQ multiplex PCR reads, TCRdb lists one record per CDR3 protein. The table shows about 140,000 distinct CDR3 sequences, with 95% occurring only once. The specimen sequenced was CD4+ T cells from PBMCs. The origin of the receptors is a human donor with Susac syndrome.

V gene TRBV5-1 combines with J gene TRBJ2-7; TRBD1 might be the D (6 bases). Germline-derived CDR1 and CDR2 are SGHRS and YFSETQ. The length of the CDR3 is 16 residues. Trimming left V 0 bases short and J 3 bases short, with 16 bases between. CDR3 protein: CASSLDPGQTSYEQYF. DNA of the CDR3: TGCGCCAGCAGCTTGGATCCGGGACAAACAAGCTACGAGCAGTACTTC.

In nucleotides, the CDR3 is TGCAGTGCTAGAGGTGACAGAGAGACCCAGTACTTC. Amino acid sequence: CSARGDRETQYF. The rearrangement uses TRBV20-1 and TRBJ2-5, with a tentative D call TRBD1 (5 bases). The CDR3 has 12 amino acids. CDR1 is DFQATT and CDR2 is SNEGSKA in the germline V gene (reference sequence). The V and J ends lost 1 base and 4 bases respectively, with 7 bases between them.

CDR3 nucleotide sequence: TGCAGTGCTGCCCCTCAATACAATGAGCAGTTCTTC. Amino acid sequence: CSAAPQYNEQFF. The V call is TRBV20-1, the J call TRBJ2-1, with D unclear. The CDR3 consists of 12 residues. V dropped 5 bases and J dropped 4 bases, with 9 bases sitting between them. CDR1 DFQATT and CDR2 SNEGSKA come from the germline V gene (reference sequence).

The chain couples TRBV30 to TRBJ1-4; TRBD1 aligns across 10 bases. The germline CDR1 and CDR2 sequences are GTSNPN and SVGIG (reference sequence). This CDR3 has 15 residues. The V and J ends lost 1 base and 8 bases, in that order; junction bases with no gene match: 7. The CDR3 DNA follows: TGTGCCTGGAGTGGAATGGGGACAGGGGAAGAAAAACTGTTTTTT. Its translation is CAWSGMGTGEEKLFF.

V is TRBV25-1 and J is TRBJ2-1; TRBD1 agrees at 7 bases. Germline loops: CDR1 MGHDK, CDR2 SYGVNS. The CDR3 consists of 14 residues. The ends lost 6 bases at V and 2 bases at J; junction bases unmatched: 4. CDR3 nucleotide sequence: TGTGCCAGCAGGGCGACAGGGCCCTACAATGAGCAGTTCTTC. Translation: CASRATGPYNEQFF.

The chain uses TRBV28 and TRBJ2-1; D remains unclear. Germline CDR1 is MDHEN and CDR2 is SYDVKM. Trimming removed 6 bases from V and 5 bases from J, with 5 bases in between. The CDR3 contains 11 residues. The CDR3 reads CASRSNNEQFF. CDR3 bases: TGTGCCAGCAGAAGTAACAATGAGCAGTTCTTC.

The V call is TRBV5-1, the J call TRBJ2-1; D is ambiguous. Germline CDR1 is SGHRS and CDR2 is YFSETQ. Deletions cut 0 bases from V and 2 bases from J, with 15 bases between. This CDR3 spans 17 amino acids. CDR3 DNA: TGCGCCAGCAGCTTGGCCCCCCGCGCCTCTACCTACAATGAGCAGTTCTTC. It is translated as CASSLAPRASTYNEQFF.

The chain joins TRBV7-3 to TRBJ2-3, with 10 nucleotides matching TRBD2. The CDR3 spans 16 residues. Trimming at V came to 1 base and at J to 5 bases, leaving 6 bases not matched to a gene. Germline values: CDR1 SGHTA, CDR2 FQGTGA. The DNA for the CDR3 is TGTGCCAGCAGCTTAATGTCTAGCGGGGGCGTAGATACGCAGTATTTT. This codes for CASSLMSSGGVDTQYF.

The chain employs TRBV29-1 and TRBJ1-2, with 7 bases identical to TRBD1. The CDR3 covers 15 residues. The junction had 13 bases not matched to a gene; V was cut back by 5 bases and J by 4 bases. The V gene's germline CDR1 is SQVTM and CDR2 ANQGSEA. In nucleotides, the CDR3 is TGCAGCGTTCTAACCTCGGGACAGAGTTTCTATGGCTACACCTTC. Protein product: CSVLTSGQSFYGYTF.

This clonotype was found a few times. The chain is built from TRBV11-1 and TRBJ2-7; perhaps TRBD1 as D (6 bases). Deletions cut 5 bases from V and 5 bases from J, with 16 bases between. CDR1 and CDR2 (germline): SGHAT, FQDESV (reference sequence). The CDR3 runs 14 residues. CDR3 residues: CASSHSGVVDEQYF. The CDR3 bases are TGTGCCAGCAGCCATTCAGGGGTGGTCGACGAGCAGTACTTC.

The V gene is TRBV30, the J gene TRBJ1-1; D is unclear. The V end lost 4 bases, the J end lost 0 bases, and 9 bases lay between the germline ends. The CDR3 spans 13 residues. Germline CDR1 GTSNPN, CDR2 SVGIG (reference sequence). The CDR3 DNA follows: TGTGCCTGGAATGAGGGAATGAACACTGAAGCTTTCTTT. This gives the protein CAWNEGMNTEAFF.

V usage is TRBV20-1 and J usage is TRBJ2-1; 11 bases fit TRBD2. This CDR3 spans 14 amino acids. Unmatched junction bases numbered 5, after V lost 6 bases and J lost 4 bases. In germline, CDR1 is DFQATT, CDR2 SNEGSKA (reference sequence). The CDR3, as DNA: TGCAGTGCCATAGCGGGAGGGATGTACAATGAGCAGTTCTTC. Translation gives CSAIAGGMYNEQFF.

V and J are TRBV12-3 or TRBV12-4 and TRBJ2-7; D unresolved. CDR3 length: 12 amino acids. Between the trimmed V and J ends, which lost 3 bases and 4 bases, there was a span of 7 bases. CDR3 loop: CASSFVRYEQYF. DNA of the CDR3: TGTGCCAGCAGTTTCGTCCGTTACGAGCAGTACTTC.

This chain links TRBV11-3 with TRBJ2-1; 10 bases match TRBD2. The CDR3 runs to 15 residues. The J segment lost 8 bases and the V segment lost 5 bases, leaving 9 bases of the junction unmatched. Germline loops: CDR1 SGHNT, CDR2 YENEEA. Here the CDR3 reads CASSALAGLSDEQFF. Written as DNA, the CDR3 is TGTGCCAGCAGCGCACTAGCGGGACTTTCTGATGAGCAGTTCTTC. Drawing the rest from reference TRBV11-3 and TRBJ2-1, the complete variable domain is EAGVVQSPRYKIIEKKQPVAFWCNPISGHNTLYWYLQNLGQGPELLIRYENEEAVDDSQLPKDRFSAERLKGVDSTLKIQPAELGDSAVYLCASSALAGLSDEQFFGPGTRLTVL.

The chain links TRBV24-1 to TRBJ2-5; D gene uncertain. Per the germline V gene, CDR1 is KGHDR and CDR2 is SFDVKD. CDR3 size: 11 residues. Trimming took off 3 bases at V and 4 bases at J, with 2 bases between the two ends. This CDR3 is CATSDIETQYF. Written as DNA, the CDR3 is TGTGCCACCAGTGATATAGAGACCCAGTACTTC.

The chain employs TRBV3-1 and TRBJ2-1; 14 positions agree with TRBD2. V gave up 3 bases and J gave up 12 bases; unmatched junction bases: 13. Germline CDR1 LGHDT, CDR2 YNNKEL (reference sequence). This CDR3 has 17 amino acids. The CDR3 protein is CASSHPPRGLAGVVQFF. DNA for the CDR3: TGTGCCAGCAGCCACCCACCCCGGGGACTAGCGGGAGTCGTGCAGTTCTTC.

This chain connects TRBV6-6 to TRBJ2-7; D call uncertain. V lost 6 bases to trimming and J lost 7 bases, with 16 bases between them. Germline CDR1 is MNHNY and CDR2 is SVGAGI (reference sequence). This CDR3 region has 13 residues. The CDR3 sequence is CASSPDQPFEQYF. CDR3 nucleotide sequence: TGTGCCAGCAGCCCCGACCAGCCCTTTGAGCAGTACTTC.

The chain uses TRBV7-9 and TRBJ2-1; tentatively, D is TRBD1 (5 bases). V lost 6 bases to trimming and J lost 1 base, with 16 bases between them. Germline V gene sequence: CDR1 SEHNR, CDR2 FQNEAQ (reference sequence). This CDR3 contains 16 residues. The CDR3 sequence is CASRTPWGASYNEQFF. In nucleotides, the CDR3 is TGTGCCAGCAGGACCCCGTGGGGCGCATCCTACAATGAGCAGTTCTTC.

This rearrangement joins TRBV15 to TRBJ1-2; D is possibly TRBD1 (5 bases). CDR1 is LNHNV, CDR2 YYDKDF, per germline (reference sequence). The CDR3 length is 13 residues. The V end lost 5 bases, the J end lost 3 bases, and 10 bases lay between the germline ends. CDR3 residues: CATSLQVDYGYTF. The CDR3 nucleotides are TGTGCCACCAGCCTACAGGTTGACTATGGCTACACCTTC.

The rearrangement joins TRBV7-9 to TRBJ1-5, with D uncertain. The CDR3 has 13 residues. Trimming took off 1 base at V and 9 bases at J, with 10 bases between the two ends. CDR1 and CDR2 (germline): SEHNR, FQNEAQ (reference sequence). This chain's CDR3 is CASSLDGSRPQHF. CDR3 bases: TGTGCCAGCAGCTTAGACGGGAGCCGGCCCCAGCATTTT. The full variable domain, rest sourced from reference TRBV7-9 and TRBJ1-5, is DTGVSQNPRHKITKRGQNVTFRCDPISEHNRLYWYRQTLGQGPEFLTYFQNEAQLEKSRLLSDRFSAERPKGSFSTLEIQRTEQGDSAMYLCASSLDGSRPQHFGDGTRLSIL.

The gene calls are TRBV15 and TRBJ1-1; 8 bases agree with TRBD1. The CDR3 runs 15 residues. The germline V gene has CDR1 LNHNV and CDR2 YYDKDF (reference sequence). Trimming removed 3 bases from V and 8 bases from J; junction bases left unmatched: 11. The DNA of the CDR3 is TGTGCCACCAGCAGGACAGGGGCACAGGGATGGGAAGCTTTCTTT. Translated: CATSRTGAQGWEAFF. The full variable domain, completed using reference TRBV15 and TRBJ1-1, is DAMVIQNPRYQVTQFGKPVTLSCSQTLNHNVMYWYQQKSSQAPKLLFHYYDKDFNNEADTPDNFQSRRPNTSFCFLDIRSPGLGDTAMYLCATSRTGAQGWEAFFGQGTRLTVV.